The 8 T cell receptor beta chains below come from one sample, sequenced in a study of T cell changes during pregnancy in multiple sclerosis. Clones were sequenced by immunoSEQ multiplex PCR, and TCRdb holds only the in-frame ones, with some missing. The table lists around 5,400 clones, roughly 86% of them singletons, with 15% in the top ten. The sample consisted of CD8+ T cells from peripheral blood mononuclear cells, taken in the second trimester of pregnancy. All receptors derive from a female donor in good health, enrolled as a control in a pregnancy study.

V is TRBV6-1 and J is TRBJ2-3, with 9 bases matching TRBD2. The length of the CDR3 is 15 residues. The V gene end was trimmed by 1 base and the J gene end by 3 bases; junction bases not matched to a gene: 2. Germline V CDR1 and CDR2: MNHNS, SASEGT. As DNA, the CDR3 is TGTGCCAGCAGTGAAGATAGCGGGGGTACAGATACGCAGTATTTT. Translation: CASSEDSGGTDTQYF.

This chain joins TRBV7-6 and TRBJ2-2; TRBD1 might be the D (5 bases). V lost 1 base, J lost 0 bases, and 6 bases lay in between. There are 15 residues in the CDR3. From germline, CDR1 is SGHVS and CDR2 FNYEAQ. CDR3 residues: CASSLETANTGELFF. The CDR3 DNA follows: TGTGCCAGCAGCTTAGAGACAGCGAACACCGGGGAGCTGTTTTTT.

In its sample, this clone was seen a few times. The chain has TRBV7-6 and TRBJ2-1; 8 bases are shared with TRBD2. CDR3 length equals 17 residues. Per the germline V gene, CDR1 is SGHVS and CDR2 is FNYEAQ. The V and J ends lost 1 base and 3 bases, in that order; junction bases with no gene match: 8. DNA for the CDR3: TGTGCCAGCAGCTTAGGAAAGGGCGGGGGGCACTACAATGAGCAGTTCTTC. It encodes CASSLGKGGGHYNEQFF.

V usage is TRBV6-4 and J usage is TRBJ2-1; 7 bases are shared with TRBD2. The V segment lost 5 bases and the J segment 3 bases; nucleotides outside the gene matches: 4. This CDR3 spans 14 amino acids. Germline assignment: CDR1 MRHNA and CDR2 SNTAGT. The CDR3 protein is CASSKSGDYNEQFF. In DNA, the CDR3 is TGTGCCAGCAGTAAAAGCGGGGACTACAATGAGCAGTTCTTC.

This chain uses TRBV7-9 with TRBJ1-1; D unclear. This CDR3 contains 12 residues. V shed 8 bases and J shed 1 base, with 8 bases lying between them. Germline V lookup: CDR1 SEHNR, CDR2 FQNEAQ (reference sequence). In DNA form, the CDR3 reads TGTGCCAGCCTTAACAAGAACACTGAAGCTTTCTTT. Translated: CASLNKNTEAFF.

CDR3 in amino acids: CASSQQTSGTSQQYF. The CDR3 bases are TGCGCCAGCAGCCAACAGACTAGCGGGACAAGCCAGCAGTACTTC. The chain recombines TRBV4-1 with TRBJ2-7, with 11 bases lining up with TRBD2. The CDR3 is made up of 15 amino acids. Germline values: CDR1 MGHRA, CDR2 YSYEKL. The V segment lost 2 bases and the J segment 8 bases; nucleotides outside the gene matches: 8.

As for this clone: The junction departs from the called germline gene at one end, perhaps through a read error. The chain has TRBV7-9 and TRBJ1-2, with unresolved D. The length of the CDR3 is 12 residues. Germline V lookup: CDR1 SEHNR, CDR2 FQNEAQ (reference sequence). CDR3 DNA: TGTGCCAGCAGCCAAAATAACTATGGCTGCACCTTC. Its translation is CASSQNNYGCTF.

This clone occurred once. V gene TRBV4-1 combines with J gene TRBJ2-3; no firm D call. The CDR3 sequence is 16 residues long. Trimming took off 5 bases at V and 1 base at J, with 16 bases between the two ends. From germline, CDR1 is MGHRA and CDR2 YSYEKL. This CDR3 reads CASSESLFVGTDTQYF. The CDR3 DNA reads as TGCGCCAGCAGCGAAAGCTTGTTTGTTGGCACAGATACGCAGTATTTT.